The clone carrying this T cell receptor beta chain is medium-sized within its sample. The antigen remains undetermined. Without any cell sorting, roughly 18-31 mg of bulk tissue yielded co-extracted RNA and DNA. The patients presented with primary liver carcinoma, which was managed through surgical resection. Sampling of each tumor involved five separate regions. Starting material of about 480 ng total RNA yielded TCR beta cDNA via a constant-region primer. Investigators got TCR beta libraries out of three nested multiplex PCR rounds, done with slightly modified ARM-PCR. The first two PCR rounds, roughly 9 cycles each, used TRBV1-TRBV30 forward primers and a C-beta reverse primer. TCRdb used MiXCR to reprocess the multiplex PCR reads, holding one entry per CDR3 protein. The profile covers 100,000 or so distinct CDR3 sequences, with around two thirds appearing a single time and less than 15% taken by the ten largest.

In germline, CDR1 is SQVTM, CDR2 ANQGSEA. The germline V and J ends were trimmed by 1 base and 7 bases, with 13 bases remaining between them. The CDR3 sequence is 14 residues long. The data stem from a study of tumor-infiltrating lymphocytes in primary liver carcinoma. Study-level information: Tumor lesions were T1-T3 N0M0 and spanned about 4 to 11 cm.

Overall study findings and caveats: Only about 7-25% of top clones occurred in every one of the five tumor regions.

This TCR was recovered from a woman aged 60-70 years with primary liver carcinoma and hepatitis B virus infection. The source material was liver tumor tissue from sampling region 2. Regarding subset: tumor region T2, inferior pole. The V gene is TRBV29-1, the J gene TRBJ1-4; D is uncertain. The CDR3 bases are TGCAGCGTTGAAGGTAGCAGGAGAGGTGAAAAACTGTTTTTT. This translates into CSVEGSRRGEKLFF.